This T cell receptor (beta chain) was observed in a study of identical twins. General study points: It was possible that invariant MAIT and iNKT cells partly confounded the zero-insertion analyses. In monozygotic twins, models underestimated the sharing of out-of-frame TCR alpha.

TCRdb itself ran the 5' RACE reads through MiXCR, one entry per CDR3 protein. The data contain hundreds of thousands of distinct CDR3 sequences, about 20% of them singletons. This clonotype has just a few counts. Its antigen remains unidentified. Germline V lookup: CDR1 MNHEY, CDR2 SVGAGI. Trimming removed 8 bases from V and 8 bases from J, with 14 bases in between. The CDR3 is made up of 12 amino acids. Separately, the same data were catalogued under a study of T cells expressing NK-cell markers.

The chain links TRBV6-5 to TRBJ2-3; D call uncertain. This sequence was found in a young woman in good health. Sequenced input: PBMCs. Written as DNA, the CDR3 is TGTGCCAGCGAGTCGGCCAGTAGTACGCAGTATTTT. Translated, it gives CASESASSTQYF.